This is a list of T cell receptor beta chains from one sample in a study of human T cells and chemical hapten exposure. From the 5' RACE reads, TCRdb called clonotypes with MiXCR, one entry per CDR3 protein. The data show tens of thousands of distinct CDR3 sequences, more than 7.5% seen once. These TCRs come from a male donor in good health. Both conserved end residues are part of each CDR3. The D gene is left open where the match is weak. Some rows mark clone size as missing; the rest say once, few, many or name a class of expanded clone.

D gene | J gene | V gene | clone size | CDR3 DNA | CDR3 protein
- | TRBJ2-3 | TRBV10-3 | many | TGTGCCATCAGTGAGCTGGGAAAAAGCACAGATACGCAGTATTTT | CAISELGKSTDTQYF
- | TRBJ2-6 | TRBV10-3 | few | TGTGCCATCAGTGACGTATACAGGGAATCTGGGGCCAACGTCCTGACTTTC | CAISDVYRESGANVLTF
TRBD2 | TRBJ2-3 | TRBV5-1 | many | TGCGCCAGCAGCGAGCCTCCTAGCGGAAGTACGCAGTATTTT | CASSEPPSGSTQYF
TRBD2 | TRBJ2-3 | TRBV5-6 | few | TGTGCCAGCAGCTTGGCCGGACTAGCGGGCACAGATACGCAGTATTTT | CASSLAGLAGTDTQYF
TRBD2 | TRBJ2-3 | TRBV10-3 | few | TGTGCCATCAGTGGGACTAGCGGGGGGCCCACAGATACGCAGTATTTT | CAISGTSGGPTDTQYF
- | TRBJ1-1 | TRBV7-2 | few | TGTGCCAGCCGGAGGACGGAAGCTTTCTTT | CASRRTEAFF
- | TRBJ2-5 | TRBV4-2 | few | TGTGCCAGCAGCCACTCAGAAACCCAAGAGACCCAGTACTTC | CASSHSETQETQYF
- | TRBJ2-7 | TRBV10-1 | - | TGCGCCAGCAGTACCGGGTCCTCCTACGAGCAGTACTTC | CASSTGSSYEQYF
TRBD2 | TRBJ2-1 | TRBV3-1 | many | TGTGCCAGCATCTCGACTAGCGGAGGCTACAATGAGCAGTTCTTC | CASISTSGGYNEQFF
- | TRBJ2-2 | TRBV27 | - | TGTGCCAGCAGTTTATCGTCAGGCTTGAGAAACGGGGAGCTGTTTTTT | CASSLSSGLRNGELFF
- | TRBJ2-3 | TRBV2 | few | TGTGCCAGCAGAGCCGACAGCACAGATACGCAGTATTTT | CASRADSTDTQYF
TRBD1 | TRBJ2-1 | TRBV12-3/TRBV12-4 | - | TGTGCCAGCACTAGACAGGGGCCTGCGGGGGAGCAGTTCTTC | CASTRQGPAGEQFF
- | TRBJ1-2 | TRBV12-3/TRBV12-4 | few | TGTGCCAGCAGTTCCGGGGCTGACTATGGCTACACCTTC | CASSSGADYGYTF
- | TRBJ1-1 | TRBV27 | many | TGTGCCAGCAGGCCCGGGGTGCCGATAATGGAGGCTTTCTTT | CASRPGVPIMEAFF
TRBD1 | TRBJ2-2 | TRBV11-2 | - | TGTGCCAGCAGCTTAGTAGGCGGGACAGGGGAAAAGAGCACCGGGGAGCTGTTTTTT | CASSLVGGTGEKSTGELFF
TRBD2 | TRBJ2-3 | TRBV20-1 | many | TGCAGTGCAGAGGCCCCTAGCGGGGGGGGTCCCACAGATACGCAGTATTTT | CSAEAPSGGGPTDTQYF
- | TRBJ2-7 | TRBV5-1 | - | TGCGCCAGCAGCTTGGGGCGGGGTTCCTCCTCCGAGCAGTACTTC | CASSLGRGSSSEQYF
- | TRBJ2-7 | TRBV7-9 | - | TGTGCCAGCAGCTCCCCGATGGTCAGGGGCTCCTACGAGCAGTACTTC | CASSSPMVRGSYEQYF
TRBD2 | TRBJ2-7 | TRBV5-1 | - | TGCGCCAGCAGCTTGGTGACTAGCGGCCGTTCCTACGAGCAGTACTTC | CASSLVTSGRSYEQYF
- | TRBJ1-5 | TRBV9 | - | TGTGCCAGCAGCGTAACGGACAGTAGCAATCAGCCCCAGCATTTT | CASSVTDSSNQPQHF
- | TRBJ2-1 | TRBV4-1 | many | TGCGCCAGCAGCCAAGCGGACTTGTTCTCCTACAATGAGCAGTTCTTC | CASSQADLFSYNEQFF
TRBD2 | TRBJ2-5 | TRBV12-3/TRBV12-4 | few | TGTGCCAGCAGTCCCTGGGGGGGGGGCCAAGAGACCCAGTACTTC | CASSPWGGGQETQYF
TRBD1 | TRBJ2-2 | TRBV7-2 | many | TGTGCCAGCAGCCGCGACAGGGTGGACACCGGGGAGCTGTTTTTT | CASSRDRVDTGELFF
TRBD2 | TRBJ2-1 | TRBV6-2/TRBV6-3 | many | TGTGCCAGCAGTTACGCCACCCCGGGACTAGTGGGTAATGAGCAGTTCTTC | CASSYATPGLVGNEQFF
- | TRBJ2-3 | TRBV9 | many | TGTGCCAGCAGCGTAGAGATAGATAATACGCAGTATTTT | CASSVEIDNTQYF
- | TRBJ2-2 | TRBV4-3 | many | TGCGCCAGCAGGCAAGGCATGGGGAGTACCGGGGAGCTGTTTTTT | CASRQGMGSTGELFF
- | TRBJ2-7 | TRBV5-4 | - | TGTGCCAGCAGCTCACCGGGACGAAGCTACGAGCAGTACTTC | CASSSPGRSYEQYF
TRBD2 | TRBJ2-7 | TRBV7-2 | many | TGTGCCAGCAGCCCGGGGAGGGCCTACGAGCAGTACTTC | CASSPGRAYEQYF
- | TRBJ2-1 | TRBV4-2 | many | TGTGCCAGCAGCCAAGATAAGCTTTCGGAGCAGTTCTTC | CASSQDKLSEQFF
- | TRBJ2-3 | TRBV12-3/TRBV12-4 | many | TGTGCCAGCACGCTATGGGACAGCACAGATACGCAGTATTTT | CASTLWDSTDTQYF
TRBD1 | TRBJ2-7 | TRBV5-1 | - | TGCGCCAGCAGCCCGAGGGGGCTTTCGTACGAGCAGTACTTC | CASSPRGLSYEQYF
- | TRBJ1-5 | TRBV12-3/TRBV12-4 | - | TGTGCCAGCAGTTTCTTGGACAATCAGCCCCAGCATTTT | CASSFLDNQPQHF
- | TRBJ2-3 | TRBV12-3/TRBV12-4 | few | TGTGCCAGCGTGGGGGCGAAAAATTCAGATACGCAGTATTTT | CASVGAKNSDTQYF
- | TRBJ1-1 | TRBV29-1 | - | TGCAGCGTTGAAATGCGGCAGGGTAACACTGAAGCTTTCTTT | CSVEMRQGNTEAFF
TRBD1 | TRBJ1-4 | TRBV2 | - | TGTGCCAGCAATGGACAGGGGGCCGTAGAGGAAAAACTGTTTTTT | CASNGQGAVEEKLFF
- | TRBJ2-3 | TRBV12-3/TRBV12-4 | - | TGTGCCAGCAGTCCCCCCCCCGGGCCAGATACGCAGTATTTT | CASSPPPGPDTQYF
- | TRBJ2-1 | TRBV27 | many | TGTGCCAGCAGTTTTAACAGGGACTACAATGAGCAGTTCTTC | CASSFNRDYNEQFF
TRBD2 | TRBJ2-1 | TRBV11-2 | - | TGTGCCAGCAGCGACGCTAGCGGAACCTTCAATGAGCAGTTCTTC | CASSDASGTFNEQFF
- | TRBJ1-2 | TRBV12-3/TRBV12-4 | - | TGTGCCAGCAATGAAAACCGGGACGGCCCTAACTATGGCTACACCTTC | CASNENRDGPNYGYTF
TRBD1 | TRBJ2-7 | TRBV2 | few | TGTGCCAGGGCGGGACAGGCCTCCGACGAGCAGTACTTC | CARAGQASDEQYF
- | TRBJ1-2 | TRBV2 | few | TGTGCCAGCAGTGCGGAGAGACGCTATGGCTACACCTTC | CASSAERRYGYTF
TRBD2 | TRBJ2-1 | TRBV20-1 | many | TGCAGTGCTCATTTAGCGGGGGGGAATGAGCAGTTCTTC | CSAHLAGGNEQFF
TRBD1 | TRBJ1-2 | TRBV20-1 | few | TGCAGTGCTAGAGGAGAGGGACAGAAAAAGAGCTACACCTTC | CSARGEGQKKSYTF
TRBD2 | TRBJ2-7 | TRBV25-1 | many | TGTGCCAGCAGTGATCGCCTAGCGGGATACGAGCAGTACTTC | CASSDRLAGYEQYF
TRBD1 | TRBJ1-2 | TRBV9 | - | TGTGCCAGCAGCGTGGGGACAGGGGGTTTTGACTATGGCTACACCTTC | CASSVGTGGFDYGYTF
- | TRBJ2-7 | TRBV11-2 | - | TGTGCCAGCAGCTTAGAGGCGTATCCCAGATCCTACGAGCAGTACTTC | CASSLEAYPRSYEQYF
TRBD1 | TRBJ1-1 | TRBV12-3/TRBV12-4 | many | TGTGCCAGCAGCCGGACAGGGTTGAACACTGAAGCTTTCTTT | CASSRTGLNTEAFF
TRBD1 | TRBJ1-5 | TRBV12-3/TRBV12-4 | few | TGTGCCAGCAGTTCGGGACAGAGCAATCAGCCCCAGCATTTT | CASSSGQSNQPQHF
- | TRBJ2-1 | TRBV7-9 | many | TGTGCCAGCAGCTTAGTTACTTCCGAGTCTGGAGTTGAGCAGTTCTTC | CASSLVTSESGVEQFF
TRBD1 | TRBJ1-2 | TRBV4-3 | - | TGCGCCAGCAGCCAAGACCGGACAGGCAACTATGGCTACACCTTC | CASSQDRTGNYGYTF
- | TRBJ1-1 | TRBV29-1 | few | TGCAGCGTTCGTGGAGCTGAAGCTTTCTTT | CSVRGAEAFF
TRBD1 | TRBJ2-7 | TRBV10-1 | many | TGCGCCAGCGGGACAGGGGTCTCCTACGAGCAGTACTTC | CASGTGVSYEQYF
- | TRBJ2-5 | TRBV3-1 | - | TGTGCCAGCAGCCAAGTGGCTCGGCCGGAGACCCAGTACTTC | CASSQVARPETQYF
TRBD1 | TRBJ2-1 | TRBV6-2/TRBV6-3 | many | TGTGCCAGCAGTTACAGGGGGCGAACTGATGAGCAGTTCTTC | CASSYRGRTDEQFF